This T cell receptor (beta chain) was profiled in a study of cytomegalovirus exposure and HLA in healthy donors. Primers for the PCR totalled 60 Vbeta and 13 Jbeta. Measured with immunoSEQ multiplex PCR; TCRdb has only the in-frame clones, and not every one. The table lists 150,000 to 200,000 clones, 84% of them singletons, with around 0.26% in the top ten. This CDR3 has 13 residues. CDR1 SGHRS and CDR2 YFSETQ come from the germline V gene. V lost 1 base and J 0 bases, leaving 5 bases between the germline ends. The clonotype originates from a boy aged 5-17 years in good health and CMV-seronegative. The sequenced material came from PBMCs. The V gene is TRBV5-1, the J gene TRBJ2-7; D is perhaps TRBD1 (5 bases). Here the CDR3 reads CASSLTGSYEQYF. The CDR3, as DNA: TGCGCCAGCAGCTTGACAGGCTCCTACGAGCAGTACTTC.